This TCR beta chain was found in a study of blood T cell repertoires in COVID-19. Study-level information: Sites in the United States, Italy and Spain provided acute and convalescent COVID-19 samples.

Trimming took off 6 bases at V and 0 bases at J, with 16 bases between the two ends. This CDR3 region has 16 residues. Germline assignment: CDR1 SEHNR and CDR2 FQNEAQ (reference sequence). Measured with immunoSEQ multiplex PCR; TCRdb has only the in-frame clones, and not every one. Among 250,000 or so clones, around 86% were seen once, and the ten largest hold 1.9%. The source is a man younger than 45 who had recovered from COVID-19. The V gene is TRBV7-9, the J gene TRBJ2-3; D may be TRBD1 (6 bases). Sequenced input: peripheral blood. CDR3: CASSTNRDKSTDTQYF. DNA of the CDR3: TGTGCCAGCAGTACAAACCGGGACAAGAGCACAGATACGCAGTATTTT.